These 27 T cell receptor beta chains originate from one sample sequenced in a study of OX40 agonist ivuxolimab in advanced cancers. The assay was immunoSEQ multiplex PCR, and TCRdb's table has in-frame clones only and misses some. The sample holds roughly 38,000 clones, 70% to 80% seen once. The specimen was CD4+ or CD8+ T cells sorted from blood, collected in a trial of the OX40 agonist ivuxolimab. All receptors derive from an adult with an advanced solid tumor such as melanoma, head and neck, liver or kidney cancer.

This clone has a handful of counts. This chain uses TRBV4-2 with TRBJ1-6, with no clear D. In germline, CDR1 is LGHNA, CDR2 YNFKEQ. Trimming removed 0 bases at V and 0 bases at J, with 6 bases between. The CDR3 consists of 16 residues. The CDR3 sequence is CASSQEVRSYNSPLHF. The CDR3 coding sequence is TGTGCCAGCAGCCAAGAAGTTCGCTCCTATAATTCACCCCTCCACTTT.

The rearrangement links TRBV5-5 to TRBJ2-6, with D hard to call. This CDR3 contains 15 residues. V was shortened by 1 base and J by 0 bases, with 5 bases between the two germline ends. The V gene's germline CDR1 is SGHKS and CDR2 YYEKEE (reference sequence). The CDR3 sequence: CASSLIPSGANVLTF. The CDR3, as DNA: TGTGCCAGCAGCTTGATTCCCTCTGGGGCCAACGTCCTGACTTTC.

The V and J genes are TRBV7-2 and TRBJ2-2, with a weak D call TRBD1 (5 bases). Germline loops: CDR1 SGHTA, CDR2 FQGNSA. V lost 4 bases to trimming and J lost 3 bases, with 15 bases between them. This CDR3 region has 16 residues. The CDR3: CASSSRRVAYTGELFF. CDR3 in DNA: TGTGCCAGCAGCTCCCGCAGGGTCGCGTACACCGGGGAGCTGTTTTTT.

The J gene is TRBJ2-5, the V gene TRBV29-1; no definite D call. Deletions cut 4 bases from V and 5 bases from J, with 5 bases between. Per the germline V gene, CDR1 is SQVTM and CDR2 is ANQGSEA. The CDR3 runs 10 residues. This CDR3 reads CSVVVETQYF. As DNA, the CDR3 is TGCAGCGTTGTCGTGGAGACCCAGTACTTC.

The chain carries TRBV5-4 and TRBJ2-1, with D unresolved. The V end lost 4 bases, the J end lost 1 base, and 12 bases lay between the germline ends. CDR3 length: 15 amino acids. Germline-derived CDR1 and CDR2 are SGHNT and YYREEE (reference sequence). CDR3 bases: TGTGCCAGCAGCCAGGACCAGATATCCTACAATGAGCAGTTCTTC. It codes for CASSQDQISYNEQFF. Using reference TRBV5-4 and TRBJ2-1 for the parts outside the CDR3, the full variable domain is ETGVTQSPTHLIKTRGQQVTLRCSSQSGHNTVSWYQQALGQGPQFIFQYYREEENGRGNFPPRFSGLQFPNYSSELNVNALELDDSALYLCASSQDQISYNEQFFGPGTRLTVL.

This chain connects TRBV20-1 to TRBJ1-2; D uncertain. The germline gives CDR1 DFQATT, CDR2 SNEGSKA (reference sequence). The CDR3 runs to 11 residues. The V end was cut by 4 bases, the J end by 5 bases, with 8 bases between. CDR3 region: CSATDGYGYTF. The CDR3 nucleotides read TGCAGTGCTACGGACGGATATGGCTACACCTTC.

This clone was counted between two and nine times. The chain employs TRBV6-6 and TRBJ2-4; 7 bases agree with TRBD2. The germline V gene encodes CDR1 MNHNY and CDR2 SVGAGI (reference sequence). With 2 bases clipped from V and 1 base from J, the junction kept 2 bases outside the gene matches. The CDR3 length is 15 residues. This CDR3 is CASSYGRGAKNIQYF. The DNA for the CDR3 is TGTGCCAGCAGTTACGGGCGGGGGGCCAAAAACATTCAGTACTTC.

In this sample, this clone turned up a few times. The J gene is TRBJ2-7, the V gene TRBV2; D call uncertain. Germline CDR1 SNHLY, CDR2 FYNNEI. The length of the CDR3 is 11 residues. V shed 4 bases and J shed 3 bases, with 4 bases lying between them. CDR3 protein: CASSGHYEQYV. The DNA for the CDR3 is TGTGCCAGCAGTGGACACTACGAGCAGTACGTC.

The chain uses TRBV4-1 and TRBJ2-7; D may be TRBD2 (5 bases). This CDR3 contains 15 residues. V lost 0 bases and J lost 2, with 11 bases in between. Germline V lookup: CDR1 MGHRA, CDR2 YSYEKL. CDR3 sequence reads: CASSQEVAGTYEQYV. The DNA of the CDR3 is TGCGCCAGCAGCCAAGAGGTGGCCGGGACCTACGAGCAGTACGTC.

V gene TRBV11-2 combines with J gene TRBJ1-5; the match to TRBD1 covers 11 bases. V shed 5 bases and J 4 bases; nucleotides not matched to a gene: 4. This CDR3 has 15 amino acids. The germline V gene encodes CDR1 SGHAT and CDR2 FQNNGV. CDR3 sequence reads: CASSRTGGRNQPQHF. CDR3 nucleotides: TGTGCCAGCAGCAGGACAGGGGGCCGGAATCAGCCCCAGCATTTT.

The genes are TRBV5-1 and TRBJ2-5; TRBD2 might be the D (6 bases). CDR1 is SGHRS, CDR2 YFSETQ, per germline. The V gene lost 4 bases and the J gene lost 1 base, with 11 bases spanning the gap. The CDR3 covers 14 residues. The CDR3 is CASSARTTQETQYF. CDR3 in DNA: TGCGCCAGCAGCGCCCGGACTACCCAAGAGACCCAGTACTTC.

V is TRBV5-1 and J is TRBJ1-2; the D gene is possibly TRBD1 (6 bases). V was trimmed by 3 bases and J by 6 bases, leaving 12 bases between them. This CDR3 comprises 13 residues. Germline V lookup: CDR1 SGHRS, CDR2 YFSETQ. For the CDR3, the DNA is TGCGCCAGCAGCTCTCAGGGGAGGAATGGCTACACCTTC. The encoded protein is CASSSQGRNGYTF.

The chain combines TRBV6-5 with TRBJ1-1, with D possibly being TRBD1 (6 bases). V lost 6 bases, J lost 11 bases, and 16 bases lay in between. Germline V CDR1 and CDR2: MNHEY, SVGAGI. The CDR3 contains 12 residues. The CDR3 DNA sequence: TGTGCCAGCAGGGATTCTCAGGGGTCGGCTTTCTTT. Translated: CASRDSQGSAFF.

The genes are TRBV2 and TRBJ2-2, with 8 positions matching TRBD1. The CDR3 is 12 residues long. CDR1 SNHLY and CDR2 FYNNEI come from the germline V gene. V lost 10 bases, J lost 5 bases, and 3 bases stayed unmatched. The CDR3 spells CANRGSTGELFF. For the CDR3, the DNA is TGTGCCAACAGGGGGTCGACCGGGGAGCTGTTTTTT.

The CDR3 loop reads CASSLGRTHSPLHF. The CDR3 region has the DNA TGTGCCAGCAGCTTAGGGCGGACCCATTCACCCCTCCACTTT. This sequence joins TRBV5-6 and TRBJ1-6; D gene uncertain. V lost 2 bases and J lost 8, with 11 bases in between. Germline values: CDR1 SGHDT, CDR2 YYEEEE. There are 14 residues in the CDR3.

This chain joins TRBV4-1 and TRBJ2-2; 7 bases match TRBD1. V lost 4 bases to trimming and J lost 7 bases; unmatched junction nucleotides: 15. CDR1 and CDR2 from the germline V gene are MGHRA and YSYEKL. The CDR3 sequence is 17 residues long. In DNA, the CDR3 is TGCGCCAGCAGCCGAAAAGACAGGGTGGATGGTGGCGGGGAGCTGTTTTTT. Its protein product is CASSRKDRVDGGGELFF.

The rearrangement links TRBV6-6 to TRBJ2-1, with TRBD2 identical over 10 bases. The CDR3 runs 16 residues. J gave up 9 bases and V 5 bases, and 13 bases lay outside the gene matches. Germline loops: CDR1 MNHNY, CDR2 SVGAGI (reference sequence). The CDR3 loop reads CASSGPLAGVRGEQFF. The DNA of the CDR3 is TGTGCCAGCAGTGGACCCCTAGCGGGGGTACGGGGTGAGCAGTTCTTC.

V is TRBV2 and J is TRBJ2-3; D ambiguous. Germline CDR1 SNHLY, CDR2 FYNNEI. The V gene lost 3 bases and the J gene lost 1 base, with 11 bases spanning the gap. The CDR3 contains 15 residues. The CDR3 reads CASSEQTGRTDTQYF. In DNA form, the CDR3 reads TGTGCCAGCAGTGAGCAAACCGGGCGCACAGATACGCAGTATTTT.

The J gene is TRBJ2-1, the V gene TRBV27, with a possible D match to TRBD2 (7 bases). The CDR3 spans 14 residues. Germline V gene lookup returns CDR1 MNHEY and CDR2 SMNVEV (reference sequence). V lost 8 bases and J lost 8, with 19 bases in between. The CDR3: CASAVGGRGDEQFF. CDR3 DNA: TGTGCCAGCGCGGTGGGGGGGCGAGGCGATGAGCAGTTCTTC.

This clone has just a few counts. This chain links TRBV2 with TRBJ1-1; weak D call: TRBD1 (6 bases). V was trimmed by 6 bases and J by 3 bases, leaving 14 bases between them. Germline V gene lookup returns CDR1 SNHLY and CDR2 FYNNEI. The CDR3 totals 14 residues. CDR3 sequence: CASSLQGGDTEAFF. CDR3 in DNA: TGTGCCAGCAGCTTACAGGGAGGAGACACTGAAGCTTTCTTT.

In the case of this clone: In the same sample, other DNA sequences code for this CDR3. This chain connects TRBV30 to TRBJ2-3; D might be TRBD1 or TRBD2, each matching 6 bases. The CDR3 consists of 14 residues. Trimming took 2 bases from V and 3 from J, leaving 12 bases between them. Germline-derived CDR1 and CDR2 are GTSNPN and SVGIG (reference sequence). The CDR3 spells CAWSPQGRTDTQYF. The CDR3 bases are TGTGCCTGGAGTCCGCAGGGGAGGACAGATACGCAGTATTTT.

The chain employs TRBV7-9 and TRBJ1-5; tentatively, D is TRBD1 (6 bases). The CDR3 consists of 15 residues. Germline loops: CDR1 SEHNR, CDR2 FQNEAQ (reference sequence). V lost 3 bases to trimming and J lost 0 bases, with 9 bases between them. CDR3 in amino acids: CASSLGGHSNQPQHF. CDR3 DNA: TGTGCCAGCAGCTTGGGGGGGCATAGCAATCAGCCCCAGCATTTT.

As concerns this clone: One end of the junction varies from germline; a read error may be responsible. The same CDR3 is also encoded by other DNA sequences in this sample. The chain combines TRBV11-2 with TRBJ2-5, with D perhaps TRBD2 (6 bases). Germline loops: CDR1 SGHAT, CDR2 FQNNGV. This CDR3 spans 15 amino acids. DNA of the CDR3: TGTGCCAGCAGCTTTGGGACTTCTCGCCGTGAGACTCAGTACTTC. It specifies CASSFGTSRRETQYF.

V gene TRBV19 combines with J gene TRBJ2-7; no definite D call. The CDR3 loop spans 12 amino acids. V dropped 3 bases and J dropped 4 bases, with 7 bases sitting between them. Germline V CDR1 and CDR2: LNHDA, SQIVND (reference sequence). The CDR3 DNA reads as TGTGCCAGTAGTATGGGGAATTACGAGCAGTACTTC. Translating gives CASSMGNYEQYF.

This clone was picked up a small number of times. The chain has TRBV28 and TRBJ2-5, with TRBD2 matching over 7 bases. With 5 bases clipped from V and 3 bases from J, the junction kept 12 bases outside the gene matches. CDR1 and CDR2 from the germline V gene are MDHEN and SYDVKM. CDR3 size: 16 residues. In nucleotides, the CDR3 is TGTGCCAGCAGTCCGGGGAGGGGAGGGATGAAAGAGACCCAGTACTTC. Protein product: CASSPGRGGMKETQYF.

The chain has TRBV18 and TRBJ2-3; 11 nucleotides match TRBD2. This CDR3 is built from 18 residues. V shed 1 base and J 2 bases; nucleotides not matched to a gene: 8. The germline V gene encodes CDR1 KGHSH and CDR2 LQKENI. The CDR3 DNA is TGTGCCAGCTCACCACAACGGGCTAGCGGGGGGTCCACAGATACGCAGTATTTT. Translated: CASSPQRASGGSTDTQYF.

This rearrangement joins TRBV6-6 to TRBJ1-2; TRBD1 agrees at 8 bases. The CDR3 covers 14 residues. V shed 4 bases, J shed 5 bases, and the junction held 6 bases outside the gene matches. Germline-derived CDR1 and CDR2 are MNHNY and SVGAGI (reference sequence). CDR3 protein: CASSSDREFYGYTF. The DNA for the CDR3 is TGTGCCAGCAGTTCGGACAGGGAATTTTATGGCTACACCTTC.